This T cell receptor (beta chain) was documented in a study of T cell responses to AZD1222 COVID-19 vaccine. Note on this clone: Its antigen is still unknown.

Overall study findings and caveats: Receipt of two AZD1222 doses was followed by a rise in Spike-specific TCR breadth and depth. Without day 14 samples, only post-peak T cell repertoires were studied.

Doses given second, at about 4 or about 12 weeks, were pooled. Profiled with immunoSEQ multiplex PCR; TCRdb holds only in-frame clones, not every one. Here the sample spans approximately 110,000 clones, approximately 89% being singletons. The sequence was obtained from an adult who received the AZD1222 COVID-19 vaccine. The sample in question was peripheral blood, obtained 28 days after the second AZD1222 dose.

In DNA, the CDR3 is TGTGCCAGCAGCTTCCACATTGGAGGGAACACTGAAGCTTTCTTT. This codes for CASSFHIGGNTEAFF. The V gene is TRBV7-8, the J gene TRBJ1-1, with no clear D. The V and J ends lost 3 bases and 1 base respectively, with 12 bases between them. This CDR3 has 15 residues. Germline CDR1 and CDR2: SGHVS and FQNEAQ.